Listed here is a single T cell receptor beta chain. Antigen unknown. This sample is part of a study of T cells expressing NK-cell markers. Background on the study: Sorted CD3+CD56+NKG2C+, CD3+CD56+NKG2C- and CD3+CD56-NKG2C+ T cells provided the TCR beta repertoires. HCMV seropositivity characterized most of the eight sequenced donors, and seronegativity one.

Study-level points and caveats: The same clonotypes also predominated in the CD3+CD56-NKG2C+ fraction of several donors.

Production of TCR beta cDNA relied on 5'RACE template switching with UMIs. After re-calling the 5' RACE reads, TCRdb lists one entry per CDR3 protein, DNA absent. The table for this sample gives 350,000 to 400,000 distinct CDR3 sequences. This CDR3 comprises 16 residues. Germline V gene data show CDR1 as DFQATT and CDR2 as SNEGSKA (reference sequence). The chain links TRBV20-1 to TRBJ2-7; TCRdb designates TRBD2, a call that cannot be tested without DNA. This sequence was found in a woman aged 50 to 65 in good health. Sequencing used blood T cells: a sorted CD56 or NKG2C T cell subset, CD4+ or CD8+ T cells, or bulk PBMC T cells (not recorded which). The CDR3: CSADTGLARSSYEQYF.